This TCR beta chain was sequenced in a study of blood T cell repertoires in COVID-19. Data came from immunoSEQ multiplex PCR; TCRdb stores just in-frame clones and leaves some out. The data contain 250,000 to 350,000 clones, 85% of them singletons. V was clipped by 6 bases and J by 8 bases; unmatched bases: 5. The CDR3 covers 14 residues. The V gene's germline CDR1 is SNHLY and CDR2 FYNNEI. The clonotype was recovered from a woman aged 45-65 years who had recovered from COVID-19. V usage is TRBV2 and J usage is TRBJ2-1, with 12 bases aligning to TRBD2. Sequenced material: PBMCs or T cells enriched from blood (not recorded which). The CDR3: CASSGLAGSDEQFF. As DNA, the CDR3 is TGTGCCAGCAGCGGACTAGCGGGATCGGATGAGCAGTTCTTC.